One sample yielded the 8 T cell receptor beta chains listed below, sequenced in a study of shared clonotypes between healthy human individuals. The assay was immunoSEQ multiplex PCR, and TCRdb's table has in-frame clones only and misses some. In the table there are over a million clones, around 95% of which are singletons. Sequenced: naive CD4+ T cells sorted from blood. Indicated subset: CD45RA+ positively selected. The receptors here all came from a young man in good health.

The chain has TRBV6-6 and TRBJ2-3; D is uncertain. The CDR3 is 13 residues long. CDR1 is MNHNY, CDR2 SVGAGI, per germline (reference sequence). The V end was cut by 6 bases, the J end by 6 bases, with 13 bases between. The CDR3 sequence: CASRGALQDTQYF. The CDR3 bases are TGTGCCAGCAGAGGTGCCCTTCAGGATACGCAGTATTTT.

This sequence joins TRBV18 and TRBJ2-1; TRBD2 aligns across 8 bases. CDR1 is KGHSH and CDR2 is LQKENI in the germline V gene. There are 16 residues in the CDR3. The ends lost 2 bases at V and 8 bases at J; junction bases unmatched: 11. The CDR3 nucleotides read TGTGCCAGCTCACCAACCACTAGCGGCCACAAGGATGAGCAGTTCTTC. Translating gives CASSPTTSGHKDEQFF.

This chain joins TRBV2 and TRBJ1-5; D unclear. V was clipped by 7 bases and J by 9 bases, with 16 bases between them. CDR1 is SNHLY, CDR2 FYNNEI, per germline. There are 13 residues in the CDR3. CDR3 in amino acids: CASIGEGTSPQHF. The DNA of the CDR3 is TGTGCCAGCATCGGGGAGGGAACGTCGCCCCAGCATTTT.

The rearrangement uses TRBV6-4 and TRBJ2-1; 11 bases agree with TRBD2. After removal of 6 bases from V and 1 base from J, the junction contained 5 bases not matched to a gene. Per the germline V gene, CDR1 is MRHNA and CDR2 is SNTAGT. The CDR3 runs 16 residues. The CDR3 nucleotides read TGTGCCAGCAGCGTTCTAGCGGGAGGTTCCTACAATGAGCAGTTCTTC. This codes for CASSVLAGGSYNEQFF.

V and J are TRBV7-2 and TRBJ2-7, with D possibly being TRBD1 or TRBD2 (5 bases each). Trimming took off 2 bases at V and 5 bases at J, with 10 bases between the two ends. Germline values: CDR1 SGHTA, CDR2 FQGNSA. The CDR3 covers 13 residues. CDR3: CASSLTRDHEQYF. The CDR3 nucleotides are TGTGCCAGCAGCTTAACCCGGGACCACGAGCAGTACTTC. Full variable domain (missing parts from reference TRBV7-2 and TRBJ2-7): GAGVSQSPSNKVTEKGKDVELRCDPISGHTALYWYRQSLGQGLEFLIYFQGNSAPDKSGLPSDRFSAERTGGSVSTLTIQRTQQEDSAVYLCASSLTRDHEQYFGPGTRLTVT.

Details on this clone: This specimen includes other DNA sequences encoding the same CDR3. J is TRBJ2-3 and V is TRBV10-2; D not certain. This CDR3 has 11 residues. Per the germline V gene, CDR1 is WSHSY and CDR2 is SAAADI. V was pared by 3 bases and J by 5 bases, with 3 bases between. CDR3 DNA: TGCGCCAGCAGTGATCTAGATACGCAGTATTTT. The encoded protein is CASSDLDTQYF.

This chain connects TRBV19 to TRBJ2-3; D possibly matches TRBD1 or TRBD2 (5 bases each). V was cut by 3 bases and J by 4 bases, with 14 bases left in between. This CDR3 region has 15 residues. In germline, CDR1 is LNHDA, CDR2 SQIVND (reference sequence). The CDR3 protein is CASSIAGTRADTQYF. For the CDR3, the DNA is TGTGCCAGTAGTATCGCCGGGACGAGAGCAGATACGCAGTATTTT. Full variable domain (rest looked up from reference TRBV19 and TRBJ2-3): DGGITQSPKYLFRKEGQNVTLSCEQNLNHDAMYWYRQDPGQGLRLIYYSQIVNDFQKGDIAEGYSVSREKKESFPLTVTSAQKNPTAFYLCASSIAGTRADTQYFGPGTRLTVL.

V and J are TRBV10-1 and TRBJ2-3, with D perhaps TRBD1 or TRBD2 (5 bases each). CDR1 WNHNN and CDR2 SYGVQD come from the germline V gene (reference sequence). The CDR3 runs to 12 residues. The V end lost 6 bases, the J end lost 8 bases, and 12 bases lay between the germline ends. The CDR3 DNA reads TGCGCCAGCAGCTCCGGGACGGGTACGCAGTATTTT. This encodes CASSSGTGTQYF.